This T cell receptor (beta chain) was documented in a study of cytomegalovirus exposure and HLA in healthy donors (TCRdb year 2017). Regarding the complete study: An earlier analysis of approximately 640 of the donors reported roughly 270 Gb of sequence data and about 100 million unique TCR beta sequences from about 200 million T cells. A separate validation cohort of about 110 different subjects was used in addition to the roughly 720-subject first cohort. Among 300 to 450 genotyped donors of the cohort, an average of around 240,000 unique TCR beta nucleotide sequences were sequenced per donor, 15% to 20% of them non-productive. A handful of DR-DQ haplotypes were treated as single units for association and clustering because of strong linkage in the cohort. Donor age, sex, ethnicity and CMV serostatus were collected together with the repertoire data. To predict cytomegalovirus infection status, the study combined high-throughput TCR immunosequencing, statistical association of individual TCRs with disease status, and machine learning. An earlier analysis of around 640 of the donors used high-throughput TCR beta sequencing to judge whether each TCR beta V gene segment behaved as functional or pseudogenic. Typing coverage varied by locus: about 629-630 donors for A, B, C, DRB1 and DQB1; roughly 510 for DQA1; about 590 for DPA1; fewer than 480 for DPB1. A later analysis re-examined previously published TCR beta repertoires from 610 or so donors and added high-resolution HLA genotyping to investigate patterns of TCR occurrence. Rather than using new phenotypic data, the later analysis identified candidate immune exposures from TCR beta sequences and from how often those sequences occurred across donors. The study used immunosequencing to profile the T cell repertoires of approximately 630 subjects and linked those repertoires to cytomegalovirus serostatus. A later genetic analysis used genome-wide SNP genotypes for about 60% of the roughly 670 donors, treating that subset as a discovery cohort. All discovery cohort repertoires had been generated using a single sequencing platform. The study was designed to test whether signatures of past pathogen exposure could be identified by cataloging public T cell receptors. Class I and class II HLA loci were covered by the typing at four-digit resolution. Roughly 300 gigabases of sequencing data and around 80 million unique TCR sequences made up an early release that covered under 750 HLA-typed donors. Of the 350 to 400 genotyped donors, 65% to 90% fell in the genetic ancestry cluster associated with self-reported Caucasian donors.

Receptor amplification or capture employed the immunoSEQ multiplex PCR assay. For the multiplex PCR, a mixture combining 60 forward primers for TCR Vbeta segments and 13 reverse primers for TCR Jbeta segments was used. Amplification of the CDR3 region of rearranged TCR beta genes was performed with a multiplex PCR assay on genomic DNA. On the Illumina HiSeq System, the amplified TCR beta libraries were sequenced as 87-base-pair reads. As for the original processing: A later analysis counted approximately 84 million unique TCR beta chains across the 550 to 750 repertoires, and some 11 million of these chains were shared by at least two donors. Raw reads were error-corrected and collapsed into unique sequences with a nearest-neighbor algorithm that merged closely related sequences to remove PCR and sequencing errors. Alignment of CDR3 sequences to IMGT reference sequences was used to assign V, D and J gene segments. For a sequence to be retained, a match of at least six nucleotides was required to both a V gene segment and a J gene segment. A rearrangement was called productive if the CDR3 had no stop codons and remained in frame with V and J, and every other rearrangement was called non-productive. CDR3 was defined according to IMGT convention as the region running from the second conserved V-encoded cysteine to the conserved J-encoded phenylalanine. The earlier analysis of some 540 of the donors excluded any sequence lacking an unambiguous match to a single V gene segment. An earlier analysis of 550 to 650 of the donors classified V segments as functional when productive rearrangements were above 56.7% and as segregating when the standard deviation between donors was above 5%. A statistical classification framework was built to diagnose cytomegalovirus status from the catalog of TCR beta chain sequences. In a later analysis, V and J genes were assigned by comparing TCR nucleotide sequences against IMGT/GENE-DB human TR gene sequences. Using the TCRdist pipeline, a later analysis assigned CDR3 sequences along with most-parsimonious VDJ recombination scenarios. A later analysis defined each TCR beta chain by its CDR3 amino acid sequence plus V-gene family, and excluded reads lacking a unique V-gene family. To address suspected cross-contamination and a sequencing artifact, a later analysis removed roughly 580 highly shared, low-generation-probability nucleotide sequences. A later analysis calculated a clonal expansion index for each public chain from normalized within-repertoire ranks of inferred template counts. Generation probabilities in a later analysis came from a VDJ recombination model fitted to out-of-frame rearrangements, and those results were checked against IGoR. In a later analysis, TCR-TCR, TCR-HLA and TCR-CMV co-occurrence was scored with hypergeometric tests, and a repertoire-size bias correction was applied to TCR pairs. In a later analysis, false discovery rates were estimated by permuting HLA or CMV assignments 20 times. In a later analysis, co-occurring TCRs were grouped using DBSCAN, with TCRdist sequence similarity added in when clustering inside HLA-allele-positive subsets. For co-occurrence clustering, repertoires with fewer than 30,000 or more than 120,000 public chains were excluded, along with a handful of repertoires with anomalous nucleotide sharing. TCRdb took over this immuneACCESS table, retaining in-frame rearrangements with V and J assigned. Such tables are incomplete; in checked studies, under half of the missing clones stem from an unresolved V gene, and the remainder is unexplained. The V and J calls and clone size come from that table; D and trimming were worked out from the DNA. The sample table holds 150,000 to 170,000 clones, of which around 82% were seen once. The ten largest clones capture roughly 5.5% of the sample.

On this clone: The target of this receptor is not known. Base-call qualities are not available, and no considerably larger clone is one nucleotide away.

Study-wide findings and limitations: In a later analysis, the rate of TCR association differed among HLA loci, with DRB1 alleles having the most associated TCRs and HLA-C alleles having the fewest. A later analysis reported that several top co-occurrence clusters appeared linked to parvovirus B19, influenza, CMV and Epstein-Barr virus. A later analysis found that most CMV-associated TCR beta chains appeared HLA-restricted, with HLA associations seemingly driven largely by CMV exposure. The study listed over 150 TCR beta chains as associated with cytomegalovirus. Only TCR beta chains were sequenced in this cohort, and the absence of alpha or paired-chain data limited detectable features. A further reported finding was that TCR beta sequences accurately predicted the HLA-A and HLA-B alleles for most subjects in the first cohort. While some public TCRs were present in many individuals, most TCR sequences turned up only very rarely across donors. HLA typing was unavailable for some donors at each locus, so association tests used only the typed subset. For the cohort, immune exposure information was limited to CMV serostatus. Because the 87-base-pair reads could not distinguish some IMGT-functional V segments, including TRBV6-2 and TRBV6-3, those segments were excluded. It was suggested by the authors that the approach could potentially be generalized to other disease states and immunological phenotypes. An association between a missense DCLRE1C variant and V-gene and J-gene trimming of TCR beta chains was found in a later genetic analysis and replicated in an independent cohort. Compared with the 666-donor mean, donors in an Asian-associated ancestry cluster had fewer N-insertions in productive TCRs, according to a later genetic analysis. Strong co-occurrence of HLA alleles, especially DR and DQ, made assigning TCR associations to individual alleles difficult. A later analysis found that HLA-associated TCR beta chains were more clonally expanded and had lower generation probabilities than equally common non-associated chains. About 17 rarely observed V segments, including chromosome 9 orphons, were excluded from the earlier analysis of about 600 of the donors because counts were too low. At a false discovery rate of 0.05, a later analysis linked approximately 18,000 TCR beta sequences to specific HLA alleles. Cytomegalovirus status was reported to be diagnosed by the classifier with high specificity and sensitivity in both the original and validation cohorts. Sequencing depth was assumed to be roughly uniform across donors in the presence/absence analyses, though that assumption may not hold. A few of the identified cytomegalovirus-associated TCR beta chains were confirmed in vitro to be specific for cytomegalovirus antigens. Correlated functional status among segregating V segments might reflect linkage disequilibrium, but an unknown experimental factor could not be ruled out. A cluster of highly shared sequence variants was judged likely to represent a technical artifact of the sequencing pipeline. In an earlier analysis of 450 to 750 of the donors, most TCR beta V segments appeared in productive rearrangements about 90% or about 30% of the time, broadly matching IMGT annotations.

CDR1 and CDR2 are drawn from the germline V gene (reference sequence): GTSNPN, SVGIG. The CDR3 contains 12 residues, cysteine and phenylalanine counted. Only the CDR3 DNA is retained, 36 bases long and in frame from the first base. V and J are truncated by 1 base and 16 bases respectively, leaving an intervening sequence of 16 bases. The cohort was made up of 500 to 800 healthy bone marrow donors. All cohort members were sampled while nominally healthy, although unrecorded immune exposures were likely present. The donor tested CMV seropositive and was one of the 289 seropositive cohort members. Every donor gave a peripheral blood sample, and the peripheral blood mononuclear cells from that sample were used for TCR beta sequencing. Genomic DNA was extracted from the blood cell samples with the Qiagen DNeasy Blood Extraction Kit.

The sequence links TRBV30 to TRBJ2-2; the D gene is perhaps TRBD2, on 5 matching bases. The source material was PBMCs. The sequence was obtained from a woman aged 40 to 50 in good health and CMV-seropositive. CDR3 sequence: CAWSDPGPGKFF. The sequenced DNA: TGTGCCTGGAGTGACCCGGGCCCGGGGAAGTTTTTT.